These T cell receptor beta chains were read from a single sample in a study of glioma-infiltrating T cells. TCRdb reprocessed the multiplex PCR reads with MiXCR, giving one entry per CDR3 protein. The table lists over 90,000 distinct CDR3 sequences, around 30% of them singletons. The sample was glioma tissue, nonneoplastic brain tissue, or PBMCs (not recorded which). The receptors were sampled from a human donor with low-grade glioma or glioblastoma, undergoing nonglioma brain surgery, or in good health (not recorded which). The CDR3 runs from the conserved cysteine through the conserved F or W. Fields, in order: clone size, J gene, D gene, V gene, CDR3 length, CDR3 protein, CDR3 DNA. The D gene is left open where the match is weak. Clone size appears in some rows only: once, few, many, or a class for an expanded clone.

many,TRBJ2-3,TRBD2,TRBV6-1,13,CASNQLAADTQYF,TGTGCCAGCAACCAACTAGCGGCAGATACGCAGTATTTT
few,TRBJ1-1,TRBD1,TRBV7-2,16,CASSLVRTGGNTEAFF,TGTGCCAGCAGCTTAGTTCGGACAGGGGGGAACACTGAAGCTTTCTTT
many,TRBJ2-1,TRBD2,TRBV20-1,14,CSAGAGGPRNEQFF,TGCAGTGCTGGAGCGGGGGGGCCGAGGAATGAGCAGTTCTTC
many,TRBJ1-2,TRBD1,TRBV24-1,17,CATSDRTGGSSNYGYTF,TGTGCCACCAGTGACAGGACAGGGGGCTCTTCTAACTATGGCTACACCTTC
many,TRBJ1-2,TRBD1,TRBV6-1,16,CASSEAWGQGSRGYTF,TGTGCCAGCAGTGAAGCGTGGGGACAGGGTTCGAGAGGCTACACCTTC
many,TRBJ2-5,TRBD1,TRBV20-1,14,CSARAGTGGETQYF,TGCAGTGCTAGAGCAGGGACAGGGGGAGAGACCCAGTACTTC
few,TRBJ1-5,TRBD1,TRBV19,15,CASSPGGAAGQPQHF,TGTGCCAGTAGTCCAGGGGGGGCAGCGGGTCAGCCCCAGCATTTT
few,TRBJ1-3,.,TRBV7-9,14,CASRQGFSGNTIYF,TGTGCCAGCAGACAGGGTTTCTCTGGAAACACCATATATTTT
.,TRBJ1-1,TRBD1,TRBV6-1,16,CASSPPRQGAETEAFF,TGTGCCAGCAGCCCCCCGCGACAGGGGGCTGAGACTGAAGCTTTCTTT
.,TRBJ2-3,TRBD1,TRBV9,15,CASSVGQGSTDTQYF,TGTGCCAGCAGCGTAGGACAGGGGTCCACAGATACGCAGTATTTT
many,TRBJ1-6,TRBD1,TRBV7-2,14,CASSPQGAGSPLHF,TGTGCCAGCAGCCCACAGGGGGCAGGGTCACCCCTCCACTTT
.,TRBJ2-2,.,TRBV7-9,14,CASSFGGVTGELFF,TGTGCCAGCAGCTTTGGAGGGGTCACCGGGGAGCTGTTTTTT
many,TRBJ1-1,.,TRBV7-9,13,CASSLSVATEAFF,TGTGCCAGCAGCTTATCGGTGGCCACTGAAGCTTTCTTT
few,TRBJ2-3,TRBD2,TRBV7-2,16,CASSFSGAGNTDTQYF,TGTGCCAGCAGCTTTAGCGGGGCGGGTAACACAGATACGCAGTATTTT
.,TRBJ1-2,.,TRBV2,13,CASFDRWRRGYTF,TGTGCCAGCTTCGACAGGTGGCGCAGGGGCTACACCTTC
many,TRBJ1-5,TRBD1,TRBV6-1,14,CASRSRQGRRPQHF,TGTGCCAGCAGATCTCGACAGGGCAGGCGGCCCCAGCATTTT
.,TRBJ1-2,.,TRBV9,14,CASSVEGGASGYTF,TGTGCCAGCAGCGTAGAAGGGGGGGCGTCTGGCTACACCTTC
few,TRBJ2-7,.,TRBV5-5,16,CASSLGPGTETYEQYF,TGTGCCAGCAGCTTGGGTCCGGGGACTGAAACCTACGAGCAGTACTTC
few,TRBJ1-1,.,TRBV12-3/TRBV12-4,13,CASRPQSGGEAFF,TGTGCCAGCAGGCCCCAATCGGGGGGTGAAGCTTTCTTT
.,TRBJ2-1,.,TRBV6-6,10,CASSNNQKFF,TGTGCCAGCAGCAACAATCAGAAGTTCTTC
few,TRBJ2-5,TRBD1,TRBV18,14,CASSPPGTEETQYF,TGTGCCAGCTCACCACCCGGGACAGAAGAGACCCAGTACTTC
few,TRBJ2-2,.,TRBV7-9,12,CASSRTGGELFF,TGTGCCAGCAGTCGGACGGGCGGGGAGCTGTTTTTT
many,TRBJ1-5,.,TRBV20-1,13,CSARDSGDQPQHF,TGCAGTGCTAGAGATTCCGGTGATCAGCCCCAGCATTTT
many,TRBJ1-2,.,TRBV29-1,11,CSVGRHGGYTF,TGCAGCGTTGGTCGGCACGGCGGCTACACCTTC
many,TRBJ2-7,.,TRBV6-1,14,CASRDYPLVDEQYF,TGTGCCAGCAGGGATTACCCACTAGTCGACGAGCAGTACTTC
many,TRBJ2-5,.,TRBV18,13,CASSPRDRETQYF,TGTGCCAGCTCACCACGGGATAGGGAGACCCAGTACTTC
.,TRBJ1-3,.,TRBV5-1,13,CASSLEGRNTIYF,TGCGCCAGCAGCTTGGAGGGGAGAAACACCATATATTTT
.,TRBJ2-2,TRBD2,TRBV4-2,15,CASSQDASGAGELFF,TGTGCCAGCAGCCAAGATGCTAGCGGGGCCGGGGAGCTGTTTTTT
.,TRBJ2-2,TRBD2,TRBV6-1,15,CASSFSGGRTGELFF,TGTGCCAGCAGTTTTTCGGGGGGGCGGACCGGGGAGCTGTTTTTT
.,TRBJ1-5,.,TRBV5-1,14,CASSLDYEYQPQHF,TGCGCCAGCAGCTTGGACTACGAATATCAGCCCCAGCATTTT
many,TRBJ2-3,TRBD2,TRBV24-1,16,CATSDPRLAGTDTQYF,TGTGCCACCAGTGATCCCCGACTAGCGGGGACAGATACGCAGTATTTT
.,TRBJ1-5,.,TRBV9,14,CASSDGTPNQPQHF,TGTGCCAGCAGCGACGGGACCCCCAATCAGCCCCAGCATTTT
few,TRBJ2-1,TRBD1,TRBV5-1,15,CASSRLQGGHNEQFF,TGCGCCAGCAGCAGGCTACAGGGGGGCCACAATGAGCAGTTCTTC
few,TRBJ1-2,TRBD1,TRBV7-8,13,CASSVDRVEGYTF,TGTGCCAGCAGCGTCGACAGGGTGGAGGGCTACACCTTC
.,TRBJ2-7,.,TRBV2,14,CASSELHSSYEQYF,TGTGCCAGCAGTGAACTCCACAGCTCCTACGAGCAGTACTTC
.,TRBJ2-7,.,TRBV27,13,CASSFYTSYEQYF,TGTGCCAGCAGTTTTTACACCTCCTACGAGCAGTACTTC
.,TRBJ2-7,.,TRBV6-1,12,CASREIDNVQYF,TGTGCCAGCCGGGAGATCGATAATGTGCAGTACTTC